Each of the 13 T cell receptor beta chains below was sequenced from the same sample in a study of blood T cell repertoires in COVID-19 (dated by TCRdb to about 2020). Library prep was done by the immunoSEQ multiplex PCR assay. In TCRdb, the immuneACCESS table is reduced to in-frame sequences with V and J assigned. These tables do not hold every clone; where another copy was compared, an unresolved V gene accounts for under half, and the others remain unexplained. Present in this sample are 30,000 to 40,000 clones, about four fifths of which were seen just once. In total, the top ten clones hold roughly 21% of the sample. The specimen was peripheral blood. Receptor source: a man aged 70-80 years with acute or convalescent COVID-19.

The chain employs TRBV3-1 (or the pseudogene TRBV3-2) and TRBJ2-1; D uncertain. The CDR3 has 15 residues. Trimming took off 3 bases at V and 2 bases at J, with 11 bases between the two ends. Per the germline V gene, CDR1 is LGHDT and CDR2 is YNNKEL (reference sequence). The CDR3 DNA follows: TGTGCCAGCAGCCAGGCGGCTGTAACCTACAATGAGCAGTTCTTC. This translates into CASSQAAVTYNEQFF.

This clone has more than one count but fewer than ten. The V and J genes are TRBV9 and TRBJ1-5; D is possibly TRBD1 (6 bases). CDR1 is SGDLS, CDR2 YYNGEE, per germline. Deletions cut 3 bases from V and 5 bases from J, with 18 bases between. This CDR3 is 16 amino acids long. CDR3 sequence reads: CASSDIQGPRDQPQHF. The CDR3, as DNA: TGTGCCAGCAGCGACATACAGGGCCCAAGGGATCAGCCCCAGCATTTT.

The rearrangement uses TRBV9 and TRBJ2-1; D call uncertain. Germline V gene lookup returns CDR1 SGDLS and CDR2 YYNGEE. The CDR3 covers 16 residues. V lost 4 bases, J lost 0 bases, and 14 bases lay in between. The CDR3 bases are TGTGCCAGCAGCCCACCTCAACCCAGCTCCTACAATGAGCAGTTCTTC. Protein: CASSPPQPSSYNEQFF.

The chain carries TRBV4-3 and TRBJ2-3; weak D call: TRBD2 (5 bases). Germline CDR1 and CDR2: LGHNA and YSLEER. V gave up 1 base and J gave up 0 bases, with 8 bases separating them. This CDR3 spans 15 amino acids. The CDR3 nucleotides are TGCGCCAGCAGCCAAGCCGGGGAAAGCACAGATACGCAGTATTTT. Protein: CASSQAGESTDTQYF.

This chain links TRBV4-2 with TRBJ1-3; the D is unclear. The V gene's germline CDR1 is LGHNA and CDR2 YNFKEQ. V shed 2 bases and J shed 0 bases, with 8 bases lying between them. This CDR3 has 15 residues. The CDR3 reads CASSQPTRSGNTIYF. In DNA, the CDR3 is TGTGCCAGCAGCCAACCAACTCGCTCTGGAAACACCATATATTTT.

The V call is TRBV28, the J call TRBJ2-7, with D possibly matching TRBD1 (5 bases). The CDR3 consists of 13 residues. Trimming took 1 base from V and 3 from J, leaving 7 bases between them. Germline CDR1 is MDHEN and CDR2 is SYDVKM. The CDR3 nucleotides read TGTGCCAGCAGTTTATTCCAGGGCTACGAGCAGTACTTC. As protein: CASSLFQGYEQYF. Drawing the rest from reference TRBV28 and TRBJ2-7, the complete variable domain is DVKVTQSSRYLVKRTGEKVFLECVQDMDHENMFWYRQDPGLGLRLIYFSYDVKMKEKGDIPEGYSVSREKKERFSLILESASTNQTSMYLCASSLFQGYEQYFGPGTRLTVT.

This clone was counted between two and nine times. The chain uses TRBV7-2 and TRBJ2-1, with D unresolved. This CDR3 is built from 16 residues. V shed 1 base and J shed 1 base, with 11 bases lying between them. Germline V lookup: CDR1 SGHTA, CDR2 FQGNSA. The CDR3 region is CASSLGLRRSYNEQFF. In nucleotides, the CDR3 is TGTGCCAGCAGCTTAGGTCTAAGGCGGTCCTACAATGAGCAGTTCTTC. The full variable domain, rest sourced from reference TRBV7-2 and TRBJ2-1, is GAGVSQSPSNKVTEKGKDVELRCDPISGHTALYWYRQSLGQGLEFLIYFQGNSAPDKSGLPSDRFSAERTGGSVSTLTIQRTQQEDSAVYLCASSLGLRRSYNEQFFGPGTRLTVL.

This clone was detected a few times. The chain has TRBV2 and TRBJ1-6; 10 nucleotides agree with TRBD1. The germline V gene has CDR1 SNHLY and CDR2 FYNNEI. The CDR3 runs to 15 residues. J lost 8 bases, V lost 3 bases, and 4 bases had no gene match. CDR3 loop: CASSDLGQGYSPLHF. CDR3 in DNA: TGTGCCAGCAGTGACTTGGGACAGGGGTATTCACCCCTCCACTTT.

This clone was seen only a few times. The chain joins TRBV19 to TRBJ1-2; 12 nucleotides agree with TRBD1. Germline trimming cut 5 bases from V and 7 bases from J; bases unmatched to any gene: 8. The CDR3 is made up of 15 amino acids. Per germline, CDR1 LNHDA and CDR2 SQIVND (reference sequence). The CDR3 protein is CASSFRDRGHTGYTF. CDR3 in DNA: TGTGCCAGTAGTTTCCGGGACAGGGGGCATACTGGCTACACCTTC. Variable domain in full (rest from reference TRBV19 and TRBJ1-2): DGGITQSPKYLFRKEGQNVTLSCEQNLNHDAMYWYRQDPGQGLRLIYYSQIVNDFQKGDIAEGYSVSREKKESFPLTVTSAQKNPTAFYLCASSFRDRGHTGYTFGSGTRLTVV.

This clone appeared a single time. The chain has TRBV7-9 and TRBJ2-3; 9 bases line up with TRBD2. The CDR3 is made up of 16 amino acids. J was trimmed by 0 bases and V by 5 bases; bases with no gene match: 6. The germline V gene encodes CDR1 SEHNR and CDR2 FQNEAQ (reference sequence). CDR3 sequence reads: CASSPRTSASTDTQYF. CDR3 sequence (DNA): TGTGCCAGCAGCCCTCGGACTAGCGCAAGCACAGATACGCAGTATTTT.

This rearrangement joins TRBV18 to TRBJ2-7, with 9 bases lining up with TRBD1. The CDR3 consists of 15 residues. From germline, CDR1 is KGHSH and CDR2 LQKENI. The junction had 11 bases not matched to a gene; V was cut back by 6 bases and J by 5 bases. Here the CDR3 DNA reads TGTGCCAGCTCGCCTTTTCAGGGACAGGGTAACGAGCAGTACTTC. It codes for CASSPFQGQGNEQYF.

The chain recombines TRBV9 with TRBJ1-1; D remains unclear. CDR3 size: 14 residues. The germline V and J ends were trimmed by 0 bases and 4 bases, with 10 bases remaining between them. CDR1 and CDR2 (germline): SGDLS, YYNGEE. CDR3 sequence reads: CASSVAGMATEAFF. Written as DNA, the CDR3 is TGTGCCAGCAGCGTAGCGGGGATGGCCACTGAAGCTTTCTTT.

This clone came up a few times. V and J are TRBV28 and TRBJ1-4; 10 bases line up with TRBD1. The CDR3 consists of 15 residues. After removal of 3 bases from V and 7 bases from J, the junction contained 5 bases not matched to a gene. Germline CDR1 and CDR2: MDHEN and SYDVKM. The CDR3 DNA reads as TGTGCCAGCAGTTTCCCGGGACAGGGGCTTGAAAAACTGTTTTTT. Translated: CASSFPGQGLEKLFF.